A single sample gave rise to the 23 T cell receptor beta chains below, sequenced in a study of blood T cells in healthy people across ages (dated by TCRdb to the mid-2010s). Library method: 5' RACE. Instrument used: Illumina HiSeq 2500. A second PCR of about 7 to 12 cycles was run with a J-beta primer mix and a sample-barcoded 5' primer. The public reads were quality trimmed at Q25 with fastp and then assembled into clones with MiXCR by TCRdb, keeping productive beta chains. When rows share a CDR3 protein, they turn into one entry using the most common DNA and genes. The sample table shows some 890,000 distinct CDR3 sequences, and about 29% are seen once. The ten largest account for about a tenth of the sample. These data were also filed under a second study, of T cells of mothers and their children.

Sequencing input: blood. These receptor sequences come from a middle-aged woman in good health.

This clonotype was found a few times. The chain combines TRBV10-3 with TRBJ1-5, with TRBD1 identical over 9 bases. CDR1 and CDR2 from the germline V gene are ENHRY and SYGVKD. After removal of 10 bases from V and 5 bases from J, the junction contained 9 bases not matched to a gene. The CDR3 is 14 residues long. The CDR3, as DNA: TGTGCCACCTGGGGGGGACAGGGATATCAGCCCCAGCATTTT. Translation gives CATWGGQGYQPQHF.

The chain carries TRBV6-1 and TRBJ2-3; D uncertain. V was cut by 4 bases and J by 10 bases, with 3 bases left in between. CDR1 is MNHNS and CDR2 is SASEGT in the germline V gene. There are 9 residues in the CDR3. The CDR3 protein is CASSVSQYF. The CDR3 DNA reads TGTGCCAGCAGTGTGTCGCAGTATTTT.

Turning to this clonotype: At one end, the junction sequence differs from germline, possibly due to a read error. The chain has TRBV6-6 and TRBJ2-7; D possibly matches TRBD1 or TRBD2 (5 bases each). Germline CDR1 MNHNY, CDR2 SVGAGI (reference sequence). The length of the CDR3 is 12 residues. CDR3 DNA: TGTGCCAGCAGTTACGGGACCTACGAGCTGTACTTC. Its translation is CASSYGTYELYF.

This clonotype was counted a few times. V and J are TRBV20-1 and TRBJ1-1, with D perhaps matching TRBD1 (6 bases). CDR1 and CDR2 from the germline V gene are DFQATT and SNEGSKA (reference sequence). V lost 6 bases to trimming and J lost 5 bases, with 22 bases between them. CDR3 size: 15 residues. CDR3 amino acids: CSAIKQGRVRTEAFF. The CDR3 bases are TGCAGTGCCATTAAACAGGGTCGGGTTCGAACTGAAGCTTTCTTT.

At least ten counts were recorded for this clonotype. The J gene is TRBJ2-7, the V gene TRBV10-3; 7 bases line up with TRBD1. Trimming took 8 bases from V and 4 from J; bases not matched to a gene: 8. This CDR3 is 13 amino acids long. CDR1 ENHRY and CDR2 SYGVKD come from the germline V gene. The CDR3 sequence: CAIGTEPRYEQYF. For the CDR3, the DNA is TGTGCCATCGGGACAGAACCACGGTACGAGCAGTACTTC.

For this clonotype: At one of its ends the junction is not consistent with the germline gene, which may arise from a read error. The chain combines TRBV27 with TRBJ2-6; TRBD1 is a possible D gene (5 bases). This CDR3 comprises 15 residues. Germline CDR1 is MNHEY and CDR2 is SMNVEV (reference sequence). The CDR3: CASSLSSAGANVRTF. In nucleotides, the CDR3 is TGTGCCAGCAGTTTATCGTCGGCTGGGGCCAACGTCCGGACTTTC. The full variable domain, with the rest looked up from reference TRBV27 and TRBJ2-6, is EAQVTQNPRYLITVTGKKLTVTCSQNMNHEYMSWYRQDPGLGLRQIYYSMNVEVTDKGDVPEGYKVSRKEKRNFPLILESPSPNQTSLYFCASSLSSAGANVRTFGAGSRLTVL.

This clonotype occurred many times. V is TRBV29-1 and J is TRBJ1-4; D not certain. Germline lookup yields CDR1 SQVTM and CDR2 ANQGSEA. The CDR3 has 13 amino acids. V shed 5 bases and J shed 0 bases, with 7 bases lying between them. CDR3 region: CSVPTATNEKLFF. The CDR3 DNA sequence: TGCAGCGTTCCTACGGCAACTAATGAAAAACTGTTTTTT.

About this clonotype: Since the CDR3 does not end with the conserved phenylalanine or tryptophan, this likely comes from a read error. The chain links TRBV6-1 to TRBJ2-7; TRBD1 aligns across 10 bases. The J call may be faulty, since TRBJ2-5 better matches the DNA end. The CDR3 runs 14 residues. Germline V gene lookup returns CDR1 MNHNS and CDR2 SASEGT. The CDR3 DNA sequence: TGTGCCAGCAGCCAGGGACAGGGGCGGGAGACCCAGTACTTA. This gives the protein CASSQGQGRETQYL.

CDR3 DNA: TGTGCCACCAGTGATTATGACAGGGGATACACCGGGGAGCTGTTTTTT. It specifies CATSDYDRGYTGELFF. J is TRBJ2-2 and V is TRBV24-1, with 8 bases aligning to TRBD1. The CDR3 is 16 amino acids. Germline CDR1 reads KGHDR; CDR2 reads SFDVKD. V was pared by 2 bases and J by 3 bases, with 4 bases of the junction left unmatched.

The sample holds a few counts of this clonotype. The J gene is TRBJ1-2, the V gene TRBV5-1, with 8 bases fitting TRBD1. V was pared by 3 bases and J by 8 bases, with 6 bases of the junction left unmatched. This CDR3 is 13 amino acids long. Per germline, CDR1 SGHRS and CDR2 YFSETQ. The DNA of the CDR3 is TGCGCCAGCAGCTCGGGACAGGCTGGAGGCTACACCTTC. Amino acids: CASSSGQAGGYTF.

This clonotype occurred many times. The chain joins TRBV7-2 to TRBJ2-7; 7 bases match TRBD1. V gave up 3 bases and J gave up 2 bases; unmatched junction bases: 4. The CDR3 sequence is 14 residues long. CDR1 SGHTA and CDR2 FQGNSA come from the germline V gene. The CDR3 bases are TGTGCCAGCAGCTTCGAGACAGGGACCTACGAGCAGTACTTC. This codes for CASSFETGTYEQYF.

This clonotype was observed a few times. The rearrangement joins TRBV3-1 to TRBJ1-6, with D unclear. Germline V CDR1 and CDR2: LGHDT, YNNKEL (reference sequence). The ends were cut back, 1 base at V and 13 bases at J, with 11 bases in the middle. The CDR3 is 13 amino acids. This CDR3 reads CASSQVTTAPLHF. CDR3 DNA sequence: TGTGCCAGCAGCCAAGTAACAACGGCTCCCCTCCACTTT.

This clonotype was seen only a few times. The J gene is TRBJ2-3, the V gene TRBV5-1; maybe TRBD1 (5 bases). The ends were cut back, 3 bases at V and 2 bases at J, with 13 bases in the middle. The CDR3 length is 15 residues. The germline gives CDR1 SGHRS, CDR2 YFSETQ. The CDR3 region has the DNA TGCGCCAGCAGCTCGAACTCACAGGTCACAGATACGCAGTATTTT. Its protein product is CASSSNSQVTDTQYF.

This clonotype was recorded at least ten times. The V call is TRBV4-3, the J call TRBJ2-5; D gene uncertain. CDR1 and CDR2 from the germline V gene are LGHNA and YSLEER. Trimming stripped 0 bases from V and 1 base from J, with 9 bases between. The CDR3 runs 15 residues. CDR3 residues: CASSQEKYLQETQYF. CDR3 DNA: TGCGCCAGCAGCCAAGAAAAGTACCTCCAAGAGACCCAGTACTTC.

The V and J genes are TRBV5-1 and TRBJ2-2; 8 positions match TRBD1. CDR3 length equals 16 residues. Germline CDR1 and CDR2: SGHRS and YFSETQ. V lost 4 bases to trimming and J lost 5 bases; unmatched junction nucleotides: 10. CDR3 in amino acids: CASSVAGTGLTGELFF. The DNA of the CDR3 is TGCGCCAGCAGCGTAGCCGGGACAGGCTTAACCGGGGAGCTGTTTTTT.

This clonotype showed up many times. The rearrangement links TRBV4-3 to TRBJ1-2; weak D call: TRBD1 (5 bases). Germline V gene data show CDR1 as LGHNA and CDR2 as YSLEER. V lost 4 bases to trimming and J lost 4 bases, with 16 bases between them. CDR3 length: 15 residues. CDR3 protein: CASSPGGGNPYGYTF. The CDR3 DNA sequence: TGCGCCAGCAGCCCCGGGGGAGGGAACCCCTATGGCTACACCTTC.

The table lists this clonotype with a few counts. This chain connects TRBV20-1 to TRBJ1-1, with D hard to call. In germline, CDR1 is DFQATT, CDR2 SNEGSKA (reference sequence). This CDR3 contains 14 residues. Trimming took off 6 bases at V and 4 bases at J, with 18 bases between the two ends. The chain's CDR3 is CSAHSPNRGTEAFF. DNA for the CDR3: TGCAGTGCACACTCCCCCAACCGGGGCACTGAAGCTTTCTTT.

This clonotype was observed a handful of times. At one boundary the junction diverges from the germline segment, which might be a read error. The chain is built from TRBV10-3 and TRBJ1-1; TRBD1 matches 7 bases. Germline CDR1 ENHRY, CDR2 SYGVKD. CDR3 length: 16 residues. The CDR3 loop is CAISEPRAGGKTEAFF. CDR3 sequence (DNA): TGTGCCATCAGTGAACCCCGCGCAGGGGGTAAGACTGAGGCTTTCTTT.

This clonotype was detected only a few times. The chain links TRBV5-1 to TRBJ2-3; D is perhaps TRBD2 (7 bases). The germline V gene encodes CDR1 SGHRS and CDR2 YFSETQ. Trimming cost V 0 bases and J 1 base, with 12 bases left between them. CDR3 size: 16 residues. The CDR3 here is CASSLAGGRRTDTQYF. The CDR3 nucleotides are TGCGCCAGCAGCTTGGCGGGGGGCCGACGCACAGATACGCAGTATTTT.

This clonotype appeared once. This may come from a read error, since a much larger clone is one base off. The CDR3 reads CASSSHLAGGPYNEQYF. For the CDR3, the DNA is TGTGCCAGCAGTTCTCACCTAGCGGGGGGACCCTACAATGAGCAGTACTTC. The chain employs TRBV12-3 or TRBV12-4 and TRBJ2-7, with 11 bases lining up with TRBD2. V gave up 4 bases and J gave up 7 bases; unmatched junction bases: 15. This CDR3 has 17 amino acids.

The chain has TRBV7-2 and TRBJ1-1, with a possible D match to TRBD1 (5 bases). The ends were cut back, 0 bases at V and 4 bases at J, with 12 bases in the middle. The V gene's germline CDR1 is SGHTA and CDR2 FQGNSA. The CDR3 extends over 15 amino acids. The CDR3 here is CASSLASGEATEAFF. CDR3 DNA: TGTGCCAGCAGCTTAGCTTCGGGGGAGGCCACTGAAGCTTTCTTT.

This clonotype was seen ten or more times. The CDR3 DNA reads as TGTGCCAGCAGCTTAGCGGAGGGACCTTACGAGCAGTACTTC. As protein: CASSLAEGPYEQYF. The chain recombines TRBV7-6 with TRBJ2-7; possible D gene TRBD2, 6 bases. The CDR3 is 14 residues long. V was shortened by 0 bases and J by 4 bases, with 10 bases between the two germline ends. The germline CDR1 and CDR2 sequences are SGHVS and FNYEAQ.

The rearrangement joins TRBV5-1 to TRBJ2-2; 9 nucleotides align to TRBD1. With V trimmed by 0 bases and J by 4 bases, 1 base remained unmatched. The CDR3 covers 15 residues. Germline lookup yields CDR1 SGHRS and CDR2 YFSETQ. CDR3 bases: TGCGCCAGCAGCTTGGAGACAGGGGGCACCGGGGAGCTGTTTTTT. Its translation is CASSLETGGTGELFF.